What follows describes a single T cell receptor beta chain. The antigen is undetermined. These data come from a study of OX40 agonist ivuxolimab in advanced cancers. As for the study in general: People who had prior anti-PD-1, anti-PD-L1 or anti-CTLA-4 therapy could take part, and around 40% had some.

Sampling of blood occurred at baseline, cycle 4 day 1, and cycle 7 day 1. The data were produced by immunoSEQ multiplex PCR, yet TCRdb's version contains in-frame clones alone and is incomplete. The sample shows about 70,000 clones, around nine tenths of them seen only once. Study conclusions and caveats: Patients with a partial response at 0.1-3.0 mg/kg had among the lowest clonal expansion. Dosing at 0.1 to 3.0 mg/kg was accompanied by clonal expansion of CD4+ and CD8+ blood T cells by week 6.

The origin of this receptor is an adult with an advanced solid tumor such as melanoma, head and neck, liver or kidney cancer. The input for sequencing was CD4+ or CD8+ T cells sorted from blood, taken in a trial of the OX40 agonist ivuxolimab.

The CDR3 nucleotides read TGCGCCAGCAGTGGACACACAGAATTCAACACTGAAGCTTTCTTT. Translation: CASSGHTEFNTEAFF. The chain uses TRBV10-1 and TRBJ1-1; D gene unclear. In germline, CDR1 is WNHNN, CDR2 SYGVQD (reference sequence). Trimming left V 4 bases short and J 2 bases short, with 14 bases between. This CDR3 contains 15 residues.